A single sample gave rise to the 29 T cell receptor beta chains below, sequenced in a study of blood T cells in healthy people across ages. Combining a sample-barcoded 5' primer with a J-beta primer mix, a second PCR ran for 7 to 11 cycles. TCRdb analysed the 5' RACE reads with MiXCR anew, one entry per CDR3 protein. The sample has 600,000 to 850,000 distinct CDR3 sequences; around 46% are singletons. Sequences were obtained from blood. The receptors originated from a woman aged 55-70 years in good health.

Only one count was recorded for this clonotype. The genes are TRBV12-3 or TRBV12-4 and TRBJ2-1; D remains unclear. V gave up 0 bases and J gave up 9 bases, with 9 bases separating them. The CDR3 runs 13 residues. CDR3 in DNA: TGTGCCAGCAGTTTAGCTGGAAGTGCTGAGCAGTTCTTC. It specifies CASSLAGSAEQFF.

V is TRBV11-3 and J is TRBJ2-1, with 8 bases matching TRBD2. The CDR3 sequence is 16 residues long. J lost 4 bases, V lost 0 bases, and 5 bases had no gene match. Germline CDR1 SGHNT, CDR2 YENEEA. The CDR3 sequence: CASSLDGGAGYNEQFF. The DNA for the CDR3 is TGTGCCAGCAGCTTAGACGGGGGGGCCGGGTACAATGAGCAGTTCTTC.

The chain carries TRBV29-1 and TRBJ2-1, with 11 bases aligning to TRBD2. V gave up 7 bases and J gave up 2 bases; unmatched junction bases: 4. Germline V gene data show CDR1 as SQVTM and CDR2 as ANQGSEA. The CDR3 is 14 residues long. The DNA for the CDR3 is TGCAGCGCGTTTAGCGGGGGGGCCTACAATGAGCAGTTCTTC. It specifies CSAFSGGAYNEQFF.

As concerns this clonotype: This could be a read error, since a much larger clone is one nucleotide away. The chain links TRBV6-1 to TRBJ1-2; D unclear. Trimming took off 6 bases at V and 1 base at J, with 15 bases between the two ends. In germline, CDR1 is MNHNS, CDR2 SASEGT. This CDR3 comprises 15 residues. The CDR3 DNA follows: TGTGCCAGCAGGAAAGACGGCAATGTTAACTATGGCTACACCTTC. This sequence encodes CASRKDGNVNYGYTF.

The J gene is TRBJ2-3, the V gene TRBV11-3, with D unresolved. This CDR3 has 15 amino acids. Germline CDR1 is SGHNT and CDR2 is YENEEA. V gave up 1 base and J gave up 4 bases, with 12 bases separating them. The DNA for the CDR3 is TGTGCCAGCAGCTTAGTTGGCAGCCCCTCAGATACGCAGTATTTT. It translates to CASSLVGSPSDTQYF.

V gene TRBV29-1 combines with J gene TRBJ1-1, with TRBD1 as a possible D gene (6 bases). V lost 2 bases and J 7 bases, leaving 11 bases between the germline ends. The germline CDR1 and CDR2 sequences are SQVTM and ANQGSEA. This CDR3 region has 12 residues. As DNA, the CDR3 is TGCAGCGTTGAACTGGGGACATGTGAAGCTTTCTTT. As protein: CSVELGTCEAFF.

Ten or more counts support this clonotype. The rearrangement links TRBV9 to TRBJ2-1, with a tentative D call TRBD2 (5 bases). V dropped 1 base and J dropped 5 bases, with 10 bases sitting between them. The germline CDR1 and CDR2 sequences are SGDLS and YYNGEE. The CDR3 sequence is 14 residues long. The CDR3 sequence is CASSVRGADNEQFF. DNA for the CDR3: TGTGCCAGCAGCGTACGGGGAGCGGACAATGAGCAGTTCTTC.

V and J are TRBV20-1 and TRBJ2-7, with D unresolved. This CDR3 region has 13 residues. CDR1 and CDR2 from the germline V gene are DFQATT and SNEGSKA (reference sequence). V lost 3 bases, J lost 1 base, and 10 bases lay in between. In DNA form, the CDR3 reads TGCAGTGCTAGTCTTACCATGTCCTACGAGCAGTACTTC. Its protein is CSASLTMSYEQYF.

In this sample, this clonotype turned up a few times. The chain joins TRBV9 to TRBJ2-1; 7 nucleotides align to TRBD1. CDR3 size: 15 residues. The germline CDR1 and CDR2 sequences are SGDLS and YYNGEE. J lost 2 bases, V lost 3 bases, and 5 bases had no gene match. Here the CDR3 reads CASSGSGQPYNEQFF. DNA for the CDR3: TGTGCCAGCAGCGGATCGGGACAGCCCTACAATGAGCAGTTCTTC.

This clonotype was picked up one time. The genes are TRBV20-1 and TRBJ2-7; D ambiguous. The V gene lost 6 bases and the J gene lost 3 bases, with 15 bases spanning the gap. There are 13 residues in the CDR3. Germline V gene data show CDR1 as DFQATT and CDR2 as SNEGSKA (reference sequence). The CDR3 spells CSAQPPGSYEQYF. The CDR3 DNA follows: TGCAGTGCCCAGCCCCCCGGCAGCTACGAGCAGTACTTC.

The chain joins TRBV25-1 to TRBJ1-1, with unresolved D. Germline CDR1 is MGHDK and CDR2 is SYGVNS. The CDR3 spans 14 residues. V was pared by 0 bases and J by 5 bases, with 10 bases between. The CDR3 loop reads CASSEYRGGTEAFF. CDR3 in DNA: TGTGCCAGCAGTGAATATAGAGGAGGAACTGAAGCTTTCTTT.

The chain joins TRBV28 to TRBJ2-1; D tentatively fits TRBD1 or TRBD2 (5 bases each). Trimming took off 6 bases at V and 2 bases at J, with 17 bases between the two ends. The CDR3 totals 16 residues. CDR1 is MDHEN, CDR2 SYDVKM, per germline. The CDR3 DNA reads TGTGCCAGCAGATCCCCCGGGGACGTAACCTACAATGAGCAGTTCTTC. Translated, it gives CASRSPGDVTYNEQFF.

The table lists this clonotype with a few counts. This sequence joins TRBV5-1 and TRBJ1-1, with 10 bases identical to TRBD1. CDR1 and CDR2 (germline): SGHRS, YFSETQ. V was pared by 2 bases and J by 5 bases, with 6 bases of the junction left unmatched. The length of the CDR3 is 15 residues. CDR3 nucleotides: TGCGCCAGCAGCTTCCCGGACAGGGGGTCTACTGAAGCTTTCTTT. Its protein is CASSFPDRGSTEAFF.

The chain has TRBV7-9 and TRBJ2-6; 8 nucleotides align to TRBD1. With 10 bases clipped from V and 4 bases from J, the junction kept 3 bases outside the gene matches. Germline V gene sequence: CDR1 SEHNR, CDR2 FQNEAQ (reference sequence). The CDR3 is 13 residues long. DNA of the CDR3: TGTGCCAACCAGGGGGCCGGGGCCAACGTCCTGACTTTC. Residues: CANQGAGANVLTF. Supplemented by reference TRBV7-9 and TRBJ2-6, the full variable domain reads DTGVSQNPRHKITKRGQNVTFRCDPISEHNRLYWYRQTLGQGPEFLTYFQNEAQLEKSRLLSDRFSAERPKGSFSTLEIQRTEQGDSAMYLCANQGAGANVLTFGAGSRLTVL.

The V call is TRBV11-1, the J call TRBJ2-3; 10 positions match TRBD2. The CDR3 contains 20 residues. Trimming at V came to 4 bases and at J to 5 bases, leaving 21 bases not matched to a gene. Germline CDR1 and CDR2: SGHAT and FQDESV (reference sequence). The CDR3 DNA reads as TGTGCCAGCAGCTCGACCCTGCATATAGACGGTCTAGCGGGGGAAGATACGCAGTATTTT. Protein product: CASSSTLHIDGLAGEDTQYF. Filled out from reference TRBV11-1 and TRBJ2-3, the complete variable domain reads EAEVAQSPRYKITEKSQAVAFWCDPISGHATLYWYRQILGQGPELLVQFQDESVVDDSQLPKDRFSAERLKGVDSTLKIQPAELGDSAMYLCASSSTLHIDGLAGEDTQYFGPGTRLTVL.

The rearrangement joins TRBV15 to TRBJ1-1; D is unresolved. CDR1 and CDR2 from the germline V gene are LNHNV and YYDKDF (reference sequence). The CDR3 contains 17 residues. V was cut by 1 base and J by 0 bases, with 15 bases left in between. CDR3 sequence reads: CATSRGLKNSLNTEAFF. DNA for the CDR3: TGTGCCACCAGCAGAGGCCTGAAGAACTCGCTGAACACTGAAGCTTTCTTT.

In its sample, this clonotype was seen a few times. CDR3 residues: CSVRGDRAFSSYNEQFF. In nucleotides, the CDR3 is TGCAGTGTCAGAGGGGACAGGGCCTTTAGCTCCTACAATGAGCAGTTCTTC. The chain recombines TRBV20-1 with TRBJ2-1; 9 bases agree with TRBD1. Losses at the gene ends were 7 bases for V and 0 bases for J; bases not matched to a gene: 13. The CDR3 loop spans 17 amino acids. Germline V gene lookup returns CDR1 DFQATT and CDR2 SNEGSKA (reference sequence).

Ten or more counts support this clonotype. The gene calls are TRBV5-6 and TRBJ2-5; D unresolved. CDR1 is SGHDT, CDR2 YYEEEE, per germline. The CDR3 consists of 16 residues. The V and J ends lost 0 bases and 0 bases respectively, with 12 bases between them. CDR3 sequence (DNA): TGTGCCAGCAGCTTGGACGTCAGCTTGTACCAAGAGACCCAGTACTTC. This encodes CASSLDVSLYQETQYF.

A note on this clonotype: A read error is possible here, since a much larger clone lies one base away. The chain links TRBV7-9 to TRBJ2-3; the match to TRBD2 covers 9 bases. In germline, CDR1 is SEHNR, CDR2 FQNEAQ (reference sequence). The CDR3 totals 15 residues. The CDR3 here is CASSLGLASIDTQYF. Here the CDR3 DNA reads TGTGCCAGCAGTTTAGGACTAGCGTCCATAGATACGCAGTATTTT.

Remarks on this clonotype: A single base separates this from a much larger clone, so it may be a read error. The chain joins TRBV7-9 to TRBJ2-1; 10 nucleotides align to TRBD2. J lost 0 bases, V lost 7 bases, and 9 bases had no gene match. Germline assignment: CDR1 SEHNR and CDR2 FQNEAQ (reference sequence). The CDR3 runs to 17 residues. The CDR3 DNA reads TGTGCCAGCACCCGGGGGACTAGCGAGATCTCCTACAATGAGCAGTTCTTC. Its translation is CASTRGTSEISYNEQFF.

Only a few counts were recorded for this clonotype. A much more abundant neighbour one base away suggests this may be a read error. The chain recombines TRBV20-1 with TRBJ2-7; tentatively, D is TRBD1 (5 bases). The CDR3 is 12 amino acids. The germline V and J ends were trimmed by 2 bases and 7 bases, with 12 bases remaining between them. Germline CDR1 is DFQATT and CDR2 is SNEGSKA (reference sequence). The DNA for the CDR3 is TGCAGTGCTAGAACAGGTGGGAATGAGCAGTACTTC. Encoded protein: CSARTGGNEQYF.

As to this clonotype: A much larger clone differs from this one at a single base, so this may be a read error. The gene calls are TRBV12-3 or TRBV12-4 and TRBJ2-7; perhaps TRBD2 as D (5 bases). V was clipped by 5 bases and J by 7 bases, with 15 bases between them. The CDR3 covers 13 residues. The CDR3 loop reads CASSEGRPREQYF. The CDR3 DNA reads TGTGCCAGCAGTGAGGGCAGACCCAGGGAGCAGTACTTC.

The chain joins TRBV4-1 to TRBJ1-2; the match to TRBD1 covers 8 bases. Per germline, CDR1 MGHRA and CDR2 YSYEKL. Unmatched junction bases numbered 7, after V lost 4 bases and J lost 0 bases. The CDR3 extends over 16 amino acids. CDR3 nucleotide sequence: TGCGCCAGCAGCCCCCGACAGGGGACCCCTAACTATGGCTACACCTTC. Residues: CASSPRQGTPNYGYTF.

The chain links TRBV28 to TRBJ1-2; D is uncertain. V was clipped by 5 bases and J by 8 bases, with 15 bases between them. This CDR3 is built from 13 residues. Germline values: CDR1 MDHEN, CDR2 SYDVKM. The CDR3 is CASSIEEKSGYTF. The CDR3 DNA follows: TGTGCCAGCAGTATCGAAGAGAAGTCCGGCTACACCTTC.

There are a few counts of this clonotype. V usage is TRBV7-2 and J usage is TRBJ2-7; TRBD2 might be the D (5 bases). Trimming shortened V by 5 bases and J by 9 bases, and 14 bases separated the two germline ends. The CDR3 has 12 residues. CDR1 and CDR2 (germline): SGHTA, FQGNSA. For the CDR3, the DNA is TGTGCCAGCAGCCCAGAGGTGAGGGTGCAGTACTTC. Its protein is CASSPEVRVQYF.

This clonotype has at least ten counts. The rearrangement joins TRBV7-2 to TRBJ2-1, with D perhaps matching TRBD2 (6 bases). This CDR3 contains 14 residues. From germline, CDR1 is SGHTA and CDR2 FQGNSA. V was clipped by 3 bases and J by 2 bases, with 8 bases between them. The CDR3 region is CASSFERAYNEQFF. DNA for the CDR3: TGTGCCAGCAGCTTCGAGCGGGCCTACAATGAGCAGTTCTTC.

This clonotype appeared once. This chain joins TRBV7-8 and TRBJ2-3, with 7 bases that match TRBD1. V lost 1 base and J lost 3; bases outside the gene matches: 4. CDR1 and CDR2 (germline): SGHVS, FQNEAQ. The CDR3 is made up of 15 amino acids. The CDR3, as DNA: TGTGCCAGCAGCTTAGTTATACAGGGGACAGATACGCAGTATTTT. Amino acid sequence: CASSLVIQGTDTQYF.

The chain combines TRBV27 with TRBJ2-3, with 9 bases aligning to TRBD2. V was clipped by 8 bases and J by 5 bases; unmatched bases: 11. Germline CDR1 reads MNHEY; CDR2 reads SMNVEV (reference sequence). The CDR3 runs to 15 residues. The CDR3 region has the DNA TGTGCCAGCTTCAGCCTAGCGGGGCAGGGAGATACGCAGTATTTT. Protein product: CASFSLAGQGDTQYF.

This chain uses TRBV10-3 with TRBJ1-4; 8 bases fit TRBD1. The CDR3 covers 14 residues. Germline V gives CDR1 ENHRY, CDR2 SYGVKD. The junction had 0 bases not matched to a gene; V was cut back by 4 bases and J by 2 bases. CDR3: CAISGTGTNEKLFF. The CDR3 coding sequence is TGTGCCATCAGTGGGACAGGGACTAATGAAAAACTGTTTTTT.